This T cell receptor beta chain is drawn from a study of molecular identifiers for immune sequencing clone quantification. Looking at the study overall: Replicates partitioned RNA from approximately 20,000 or 98,000 naive CD8 cells into five parts, sequencing four.

General study results and limits: In cases of identical TCR molecules sharing a barcode, highly expanded clone sizes could be underestimated.

MiXCR, applied by TCRdb to the PCR reads, yields one record per CDR3 protein. Among more than 250,000 distinct CDR3 sequences listed, about 20% were seen once. Turning to this clonotype: Antigen: not known.

This CDR3 comprises 16 residues. Looked up from germline, CDR1 is PRHDT and CDR2 is FYEKMQ (reference sequence). V gave up 3 bases and J gave up 1 base, with 12 bases separating them. Sorting selected naive CD8 T cells with a CD8+CD4-CCR7+CD45RA+ phenotype. The receptor comes from a human donor in good health. Some libraries in this study had Jurkat cell RNA spiked in. The chain uses TRBV13 and TRBJ2-2, with D possibly TRBD2 on 5 matching bases. The material sequenced was naive CD8+ T cells from blood, with Jurkat cell RNA spiked in. Subset described: FACS-sorted CD8+CD4-CCR7+CD45RA+ naive T cells. CDR3 in amino acids: CASSFRGMRNTGELFF. DNA for the CDR3: TGTGCCAGCAGCTTCCGGGGAATGAGGAACACCGGGGAGCTGTTTTTT. Full variable domain (remainder filled in from reference TRBV13 and TRBJ2-2): AAGVIQSPRHLIKEKRETATLKCYPIPRHDTVYWYQQGPGQDPQFLISFYEKMQSDKGSIPDRFSAQQFSDYHSELNMSSLELGDSALYFCASSFRGMRNTGELFFGEGSRLTVL.